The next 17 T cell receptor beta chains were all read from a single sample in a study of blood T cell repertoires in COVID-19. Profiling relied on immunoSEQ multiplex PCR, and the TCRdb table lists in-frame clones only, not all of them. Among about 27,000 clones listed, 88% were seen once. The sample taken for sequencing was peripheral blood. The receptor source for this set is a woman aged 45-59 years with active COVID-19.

CDR3 residues: CAGAGGPNQPQHF. The DNA of the CDR3 is TGCGCCGGCGCAGGGGGTCCCAATCAGCCCCAGCATTTT. The chain is built from TRBV10-2 and TRBJ1-5, with 7 bases that match TRBD1. V was pared by 11 bases and J by 3 bases, with 7 bases of the junction left unmatched. The length of the CDR3 is 13 residues. CDR1 and CDR2 (germline): WSHSY, SAAADI.

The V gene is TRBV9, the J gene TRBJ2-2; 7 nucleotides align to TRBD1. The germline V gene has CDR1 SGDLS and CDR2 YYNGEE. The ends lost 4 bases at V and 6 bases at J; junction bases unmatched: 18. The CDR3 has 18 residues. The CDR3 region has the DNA TGTGCCAGCAGCCCGACGACGAACCGGGACAGAAGGGCCGGGGAGCTGTTTTTT. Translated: CASSPTTNRDRRAGELFF.

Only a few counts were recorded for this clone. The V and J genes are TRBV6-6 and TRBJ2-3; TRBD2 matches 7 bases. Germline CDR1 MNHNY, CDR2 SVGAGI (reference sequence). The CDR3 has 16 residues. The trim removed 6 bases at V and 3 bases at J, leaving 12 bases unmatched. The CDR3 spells CASSSSLREFTDTQYF. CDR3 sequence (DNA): TGTGCCAGCAGCAGCAGCCTGCGGGAGTTTACAGATACGCAGTATTTT.

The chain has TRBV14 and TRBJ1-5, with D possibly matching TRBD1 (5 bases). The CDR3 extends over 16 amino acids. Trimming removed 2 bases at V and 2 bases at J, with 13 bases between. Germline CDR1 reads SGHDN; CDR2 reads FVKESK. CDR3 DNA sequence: TGTGCCAGCAGCCAACCCGTAGGGGAGGGCAATCAGCCCCAGCATTTT. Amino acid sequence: CASSQPVGEGNQPQHF.

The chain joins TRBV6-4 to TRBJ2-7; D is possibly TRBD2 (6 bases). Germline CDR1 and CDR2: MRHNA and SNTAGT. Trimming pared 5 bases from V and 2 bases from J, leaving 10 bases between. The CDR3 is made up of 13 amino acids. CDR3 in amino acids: CASSPGDPYEQYF. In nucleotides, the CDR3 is TGTGCCAGCAGTCCGGGGGATCCCTACGAGCAGTACTTC.

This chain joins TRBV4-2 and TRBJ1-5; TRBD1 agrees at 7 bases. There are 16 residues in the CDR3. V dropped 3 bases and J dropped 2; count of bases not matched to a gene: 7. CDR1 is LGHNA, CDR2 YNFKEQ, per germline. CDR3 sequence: CASSQDRLVGNQPQHF. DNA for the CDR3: TGTGCCAGCAGCCAGGACAGGTTAGTGGGCAATCAGCCCCAGCATTTT.

In nucleotides, the CDR3 is TGTGCCAGCAGCAAGGACTTTGGCTACACCTTC. Protein product: CASSKDFGYTF. The rearrangement links TRBV6-5 to TRBJ1-2; D uncertain. Germline loops: CDR1 MNHEY, CDR2 SVGAGI. The V gene lost 6 bases and the J gene lost 7 bases, with 9 bases spanning the gap. The CDR3 sequence is 11 residues long.

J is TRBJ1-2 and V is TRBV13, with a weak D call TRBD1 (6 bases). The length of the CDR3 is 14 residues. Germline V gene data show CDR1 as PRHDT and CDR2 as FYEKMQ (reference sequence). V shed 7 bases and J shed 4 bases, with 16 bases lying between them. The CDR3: CASKTSGQIYGYTF. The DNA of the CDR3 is TGTGCCAGCAAGACCTCAGGACAGATCTATGGCTACACCTTC.

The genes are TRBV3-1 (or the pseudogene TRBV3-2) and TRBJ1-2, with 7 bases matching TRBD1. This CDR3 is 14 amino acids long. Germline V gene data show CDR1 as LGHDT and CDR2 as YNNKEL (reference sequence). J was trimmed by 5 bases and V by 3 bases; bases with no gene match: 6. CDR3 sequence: CASSQRQGQYGYTF. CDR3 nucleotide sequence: TGTGCCAGCAGCCAGAGACAGGGCCAATATGGCTACACCTTC.

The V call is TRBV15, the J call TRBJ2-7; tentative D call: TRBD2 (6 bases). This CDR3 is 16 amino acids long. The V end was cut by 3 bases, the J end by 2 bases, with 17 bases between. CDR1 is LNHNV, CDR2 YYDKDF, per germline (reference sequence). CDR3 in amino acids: CATSSRAGTPTYEQYF. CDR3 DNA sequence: TGTGCCACCAGCAGTCGAGCCGGGACTCCCACCTACGAGCAGTACTTC.

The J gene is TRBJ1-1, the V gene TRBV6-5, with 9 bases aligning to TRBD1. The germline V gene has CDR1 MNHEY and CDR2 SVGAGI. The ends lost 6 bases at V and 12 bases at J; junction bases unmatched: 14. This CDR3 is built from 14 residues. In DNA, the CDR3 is TGTGCCAGCAGCCAACGATGGACAGGGGAGGAGTCTTTCTTT. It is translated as CASSQRWTGEESFF.

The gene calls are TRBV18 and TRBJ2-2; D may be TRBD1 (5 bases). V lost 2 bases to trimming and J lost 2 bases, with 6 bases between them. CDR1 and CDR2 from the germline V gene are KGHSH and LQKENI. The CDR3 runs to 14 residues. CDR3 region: CASSPGANTGELFF. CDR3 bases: TGTGCCAGCTCACCAGGGGCAAACACCGGGGAGCTGTTTTTT.

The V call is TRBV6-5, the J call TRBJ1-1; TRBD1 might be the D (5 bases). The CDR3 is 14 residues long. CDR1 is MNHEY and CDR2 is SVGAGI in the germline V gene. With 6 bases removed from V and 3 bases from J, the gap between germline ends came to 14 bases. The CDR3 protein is CASRTAMVYTEAFF. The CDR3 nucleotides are TGTGCCAGCAGGACAGCGATGGTCTACACTGAAGCTTTCTTT.

As DNA, the CDR3 is TGTGCCAGCAGGAGATCGACAGGGGCGAGCTCCTACAATGAGCAGTTCTTC. This codes for CASRRSTGASSYNEQFF. The chain combines TRBV11-2 with TRBJ2-1, with 8 bases aligning to TRBD1. The CDR3 totals 17 residues. From germline, CDR1 is SGHAT and CDR2 FQNNGV. After removal of 6 bases from V and 0 bases from J, the junction contained 10 bases not matched to a gene.

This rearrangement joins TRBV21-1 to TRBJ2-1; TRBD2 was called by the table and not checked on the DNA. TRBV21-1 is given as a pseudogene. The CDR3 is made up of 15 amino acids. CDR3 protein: CASAPGLAEYNEQFF. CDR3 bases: TGTGCCAGCGCTCCGGGACTAGCGGAATACAATGAGCAGTTCTTC.

The CDR3 coding sequence is TGTGCCAGCAGTGCGGGTCCGCACTACGAGCAGTACTTC. Translated, it gives CASSAGPHYEQYF. The rearrangement joins TRBV2 to TRBJ2-7, with D uncertain. Trimming stripped 4 bases from V and 3 bases from J, with 10 bases between. The CDR3 has 13 amino acids. Germline CDR1 SNHLY, CDR2 FYNNEI. The entire variable domain, with the rest obtained from reference TRBV2 and TRBJ2-7, is as follows: EPEVTQTPSHQVTQMGQEVILRCVPISNHLYFYWYRQILGQKVEFLVSFYNNEISEKSEIFDDQFSVERPDGSNFTLKIRSTKLEDSAMYFCASSAGPHYEQYFGPGTRLTVT.

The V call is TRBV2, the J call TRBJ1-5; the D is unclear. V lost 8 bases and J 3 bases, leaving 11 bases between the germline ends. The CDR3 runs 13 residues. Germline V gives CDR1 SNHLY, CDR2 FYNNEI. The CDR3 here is CASRVSINQPQHF. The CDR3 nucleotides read TGTGCCAGCCGCGTGTCTATCAATCAGCCCCAGCATTTT.